This T cell receptor (beta chain) was captured by sequencing in a study of a mutant IDH1 vaccine in newly diagnosed glioma. Described time point: week 5, during vaccination. Every single dose of the vaccine, 300 ug of mutant IDH1 20-mer peptide, came with topical imiquimod. Sequencing used immunoSEQ multiplex PCR; TCRdb keeps in-frame clones, though not all of them. The repertoire consists of tens of thousands of clones, with 90% to 95% occurring once and the leading ten covering about 0.6%. This CDR3 contains 15 residues. V was clipped by 0 bases and J by 6 bases; unmatched bases: 5. In germline, CDR1 is GTSNPN, CDR2 SVGIG (reference sequence). This clone has just one count. Its antigen is unidentified.

The sequenced sample was PBMCs, obtained from a glioma patient whose treatment included an IDH1 peptide vaccine. This sequence originates from a woman aged 45-65 years with glioma. J is TRBJ2-1 and V is TRBV30; 10 nucleotides agree with TRBD2. The CDR3 nucleotides read TGTGCCTGGAGTGTACGTTCTAGCGGGAGCAATGAGCAGTTCTTC. This gives the protein CAWSVRSSGSNEQFF.